The 6 T cell receptor beta chains below were found in one sample sequenced in a study of T cell changes during pregnancy in multiple sclerosis. Sequenced by immunoSEQ multiplex PCR; TCRdb stores in-frame clones only, minus some. This table holds tens of thousands of clones, roughly nine tenths found once. Sample: peripheral blood, taken in the third trimester of pregnancy. The receptors here all came from a female donor in good health, enrolled as a control in a pregnancy study.

The chain links TRBV4-3 to TRBJ2-1; 12 nucleotides align to TRBD2. V lost 4 bases to trimming and J lost 0 bases; unmatched junction nucleotides: 4. The CDR3 covers 17 residues. CDR1 is LGHNA and CDR2 is YSLEER in the germline V gene. CDR3 amino acids: CASSRGLAGPSYNEQFF. CDR3 bases: TGCGCCAGCAGCCGAGGACTAGCGGGACCCTCCTACAATGAGCAGTTCTTC.

The V and J genes are TRBV11-2 and TRBJ2-3; TRBD1 might be the D (5 bases). Germline CDR1 is SGHAT and CDR2 is FQNNGV. V dropped 5 bases and J dropped 0 bases, with 15 bases sitting between them. The CDR3 spans 16 residues. CDR3 DNA sequence: TGTGCCAGCAGCGCGCAGGGTTACACTAGCACAGATACGCAGTATTTT. Protein: CASSAQGYTSTDTQYF.

The chain joins TRBV19 to TRBJ1-6, with 9 positions matching TRBD1. J gave up 10 bases and V 6 bases, and 7 bases lay outside the gene matches. CDR3 length: 14 residues. CDR1 and CDR2 from the germline V gene are LNHDA and SQIVND (reference sequence). CDR3 amino acids: CASRGTGLESPLHF. CDR3 in DNA: TGTGCCAGTAGAGGGACAGGGCTGGAATCACCCCTCCACTTT. The whole variable domain, remainder taken from reference TRBV19 and TRBJ1-6, is DGGITQSPKYLFRKEGQNVTLSCEQNLNHDAMYWYRQDPGQGLRLIYYSQIVNDFQKGDIAEGYSVSREKKESFPLTVTSAQKNPTAFYLCASRGTGLESPLHFGNGTRLTVT.

The V gene is TRBV28, the J gene TRBJ1-1; D is undetermined. V was pared by 7 bases and J by 1 base, with 7 bases between. CDR1 is MDHEN, CDR2 SYDVKM, per germline. The CDR3 loop spans 12 amino acids. The CDR3 sequence is CASKSGNTEAFF. For the CDR3, the DNA is TGTGCCAGCAAATCGGGGAACACTGAAGCTTTCTTT.

This chain connects TRBV29-1 to TRBJ1-2, with D possibly TRBD1 on 6 matching bases. Trimming took off 8 bases at V and 6 bases at J, with 13 bases between the two ends. CDR3 size: 11 residues. Germline V gene lookup returns CDR1 SQVTM and CDR2 ANQGSEA. CDR3 DNA sequence: TGCAGCTCGAAGAAGGGGGATGGCTACACCTTC. Encoded protein: CSSKKGDGYTF.

This chain links TRBV10-1 with TRBJ2-1; 10 bases match TRBD2. This CDR3 is 15 amino acids long. J lost 4 bases, V lost 3 bases, and 3 bases had no gene match. CDR1 WNHNN and CDR2 SYGVQD come from the germline V gene (reference sequence). Here the CDR3 DNA reads TGCGCCAGCAGTGAACTAGCGGGACCTTACAATGAGCAGTTCTTC. It codes for CASSELAGPYNEQFF.